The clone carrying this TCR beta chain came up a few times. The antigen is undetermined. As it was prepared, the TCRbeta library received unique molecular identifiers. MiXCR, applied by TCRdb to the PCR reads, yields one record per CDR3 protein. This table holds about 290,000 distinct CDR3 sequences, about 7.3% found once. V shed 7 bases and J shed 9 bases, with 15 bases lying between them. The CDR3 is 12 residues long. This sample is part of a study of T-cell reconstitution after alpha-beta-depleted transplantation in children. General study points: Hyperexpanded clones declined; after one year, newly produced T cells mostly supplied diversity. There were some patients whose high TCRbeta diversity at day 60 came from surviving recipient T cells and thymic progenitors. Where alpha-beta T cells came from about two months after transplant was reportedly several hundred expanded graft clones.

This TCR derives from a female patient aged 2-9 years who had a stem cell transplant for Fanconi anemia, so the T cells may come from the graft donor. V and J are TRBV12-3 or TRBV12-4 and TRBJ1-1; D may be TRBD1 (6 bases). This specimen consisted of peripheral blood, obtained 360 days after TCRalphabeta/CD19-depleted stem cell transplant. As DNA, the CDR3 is TGTGCCAGCAAGCCCTGGGGGGCCAAAGCTTTCTTT. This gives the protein CASKPWGAKAFF.